Here is one T cell receptor beta chain with its context. Antigen unknown. Using its own MiXCR run on the 5' RACE reads, TCRdb lists one record per CDR3 protein. The sample shows 140,000 to 150,000 distinct CDR3 sequences, approximately 26% of them seen only once. V was cut by 3 bases and J by 3 bases, with 12 bases left in between. The CDR3 is 14 amino acids. The data stem from a study of T-cell memory formation after mild COVID-19. Findings and caveats of the study: Mostly located in CM and EM were contracting CD4+ clones, with contracting CD8+ clones located in EMRA.

The specimen was PBMCs or a T cell subset sorted from them (not recorded which). This clonotype was obtained from an adult woman who had mild COVID-19 (a few samples of this study predate the infection). Cell type and time point are not known. This sequence joins TRBV12-3 or TRBV12-4 and TRBJ2-7; a weak D match, TRBD1 (5 bases). CDR3 in amino acids: CASSFQGSGYEQYF. CDR3 sequence (DNA): TGTGCCAGCAGTTTCCAGGGCTCCGGCTACGAGCAGTACTTC.